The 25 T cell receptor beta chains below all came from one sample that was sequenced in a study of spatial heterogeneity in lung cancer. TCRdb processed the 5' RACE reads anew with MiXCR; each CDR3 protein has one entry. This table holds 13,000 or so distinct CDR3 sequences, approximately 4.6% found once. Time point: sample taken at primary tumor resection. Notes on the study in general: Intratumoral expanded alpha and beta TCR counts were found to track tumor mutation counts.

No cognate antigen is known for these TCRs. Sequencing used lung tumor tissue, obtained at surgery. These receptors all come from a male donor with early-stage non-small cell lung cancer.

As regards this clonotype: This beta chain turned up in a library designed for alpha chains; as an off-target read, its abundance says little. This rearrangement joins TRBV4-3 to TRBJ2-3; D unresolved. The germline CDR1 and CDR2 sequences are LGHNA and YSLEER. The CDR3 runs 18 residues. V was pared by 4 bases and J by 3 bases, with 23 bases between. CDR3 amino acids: CASSPTIPGRGDTDTQYF. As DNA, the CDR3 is TGCGCCAGCAGCCCGACGATACCCGGAAGAGGAGATACAGATACGCAGTATTTT.

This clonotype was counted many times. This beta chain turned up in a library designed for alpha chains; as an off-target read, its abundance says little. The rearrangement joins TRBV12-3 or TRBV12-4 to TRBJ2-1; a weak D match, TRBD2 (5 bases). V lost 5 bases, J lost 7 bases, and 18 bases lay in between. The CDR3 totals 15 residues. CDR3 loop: CASSPSGGLGNEQFF. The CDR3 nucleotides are TGTGCCAGCAGTCCCTCCGGCGGGTTGGGTAATGAGCAGTTCTTC.

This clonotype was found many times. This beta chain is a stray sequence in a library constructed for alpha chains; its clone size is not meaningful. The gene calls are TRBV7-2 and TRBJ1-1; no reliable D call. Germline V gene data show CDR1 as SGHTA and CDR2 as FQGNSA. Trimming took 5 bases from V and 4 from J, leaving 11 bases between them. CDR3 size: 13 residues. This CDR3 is CASSRGMGTEAFF. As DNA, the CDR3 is TGTGCCAGCAGCCGCGGTATGGGCACTGAAGCTTTCTTT.

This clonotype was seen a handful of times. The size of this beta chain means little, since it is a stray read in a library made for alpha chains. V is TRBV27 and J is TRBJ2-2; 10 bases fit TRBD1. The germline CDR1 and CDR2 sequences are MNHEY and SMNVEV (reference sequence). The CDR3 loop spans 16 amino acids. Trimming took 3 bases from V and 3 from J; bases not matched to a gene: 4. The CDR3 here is CASSFDRGLDTGELFF. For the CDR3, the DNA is TGTGCCAGCAGTTTCGACAGGGGGCTCGACACCGGGGAGCTGTTTTTT.

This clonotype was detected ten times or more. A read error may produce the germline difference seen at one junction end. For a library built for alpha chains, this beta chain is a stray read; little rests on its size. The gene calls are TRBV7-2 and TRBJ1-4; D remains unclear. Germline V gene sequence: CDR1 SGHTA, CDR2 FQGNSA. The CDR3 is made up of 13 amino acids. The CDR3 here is CASTLQPNEKLFF. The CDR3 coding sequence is TGTGCCAGCACCTTACAGCCTAATGAAAAACTGTTTTTT. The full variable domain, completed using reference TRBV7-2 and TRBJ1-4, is GAGVSQSPSNKVTEKGKDVELRCDPISGHTALYWYRQSLGQGLEFLIYFQGNSAPDKSGLPSDRFSAERTGGSVSTLTIQRTQQEDSAVYLCASTLQPNEKLFFGSGTQLSVL.

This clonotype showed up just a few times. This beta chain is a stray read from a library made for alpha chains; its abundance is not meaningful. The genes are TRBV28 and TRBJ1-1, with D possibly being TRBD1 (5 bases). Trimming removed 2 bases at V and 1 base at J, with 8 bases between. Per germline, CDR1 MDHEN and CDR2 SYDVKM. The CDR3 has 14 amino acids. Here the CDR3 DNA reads TGTGCCAGCAGTTTAATGGGGGGGAACACTGAAGCTTTCTTT. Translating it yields CASSLMGGNTEAFF. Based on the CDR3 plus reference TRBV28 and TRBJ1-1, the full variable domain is DVKVTQSSRYLVKRTGEKVFLECVQDMDHENMFWYRQDPGLGLRLIYFSYDVKMKEKGDIPEGYSVSREKKERFSLILESASTNQTSMYLCASSLMGGNTEAFFGQGTRLTVV.

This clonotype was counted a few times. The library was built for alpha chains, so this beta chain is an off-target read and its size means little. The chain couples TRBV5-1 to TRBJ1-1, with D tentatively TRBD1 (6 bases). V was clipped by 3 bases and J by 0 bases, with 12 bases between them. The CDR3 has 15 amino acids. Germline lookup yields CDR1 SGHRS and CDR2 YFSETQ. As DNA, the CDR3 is TGCGCCAGCAGCTGGACCAGGGGCATGAACACTGAAGCTTTCTTT. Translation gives CASSWTRGMNTEAFF.

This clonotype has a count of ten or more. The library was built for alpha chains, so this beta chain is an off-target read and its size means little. CDR3 DNA sequence: TGTGCCAGCAGTTACCGTTCGCCGACTAGCGGTTCCACAGATACGCAGTATTTT. As protein: CASSYRSPTSGSTDTQYF. The chain carries TRBV6-5 and TRBJ2-3; 9 nucleotides match TRBD2. Germline loops: CDR1 MNHEY, CDR2 SVGAGI. Germline trimming cut 2 bases from V and 2 bases from J; bases unmatched to any gene: 11. CDR3 length: 18 amino acids.

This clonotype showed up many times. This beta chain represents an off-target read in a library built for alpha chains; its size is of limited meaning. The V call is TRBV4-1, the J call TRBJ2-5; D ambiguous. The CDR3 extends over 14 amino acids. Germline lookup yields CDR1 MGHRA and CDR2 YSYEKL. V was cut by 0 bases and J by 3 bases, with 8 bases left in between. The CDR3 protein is CASSQDRMEETQYF. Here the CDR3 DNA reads TGCGCCAGCAGCCAAGACCGGATGGAAGAGACCCAGTACTTC.

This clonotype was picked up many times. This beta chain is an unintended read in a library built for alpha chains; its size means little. The chain's CDR3 is CASAGQGQEETQYF. Written as DNA, the CDR3 is TGTGCCAGCGCGGGACAGGGGCAAGAAGAGACCCAGTACTTC. This chain joins TRBV18 and TRBJ2-5; 10 bases are shared with TRBD1. CDR3 length: 14 residues. J lost 3 bases, V lost 8 bases, and 6 bases had no gene match. Germline CDR1 reads KGHSH; CDR2 reads LQKENI. Full variable domain (outside the CDR3, taken from reference TRBV18 and TRBJ2-5): NAGVMQNPRHLVRRRGQEARLRCSPMKGHSHVYWYRQLPEEGLKFMVYLQKENIIDESGMPKERFSAEFPKEGPSILRIQQVVRGDSAAYFCASAGQGQEETQYFGPGTRLLVL.

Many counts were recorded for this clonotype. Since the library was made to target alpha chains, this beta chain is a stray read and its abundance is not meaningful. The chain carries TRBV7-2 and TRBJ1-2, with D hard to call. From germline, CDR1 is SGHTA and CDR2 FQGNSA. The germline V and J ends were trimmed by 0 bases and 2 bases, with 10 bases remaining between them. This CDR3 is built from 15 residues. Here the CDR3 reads CASSLALRSNYGYTF. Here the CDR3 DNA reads TGTGCCAGCAGCTTAGCGCTCAGGAGCAACTATGGCTACACCTTC.

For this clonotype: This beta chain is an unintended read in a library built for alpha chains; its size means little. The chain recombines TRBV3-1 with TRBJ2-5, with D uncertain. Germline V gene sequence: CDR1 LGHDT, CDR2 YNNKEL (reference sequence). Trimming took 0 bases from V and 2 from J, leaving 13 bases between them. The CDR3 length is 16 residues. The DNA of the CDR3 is TGTGCCAGCAGCCAAGATCGGCGTATGCGACAAGAGACCCAGTACTTC. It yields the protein CASSQDRRMRQETQYF.

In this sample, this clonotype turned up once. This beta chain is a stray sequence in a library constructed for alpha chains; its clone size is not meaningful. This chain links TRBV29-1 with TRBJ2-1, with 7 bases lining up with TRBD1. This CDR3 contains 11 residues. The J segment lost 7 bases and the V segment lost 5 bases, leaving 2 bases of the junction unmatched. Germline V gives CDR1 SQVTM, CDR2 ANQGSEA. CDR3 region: CSVNRGNEQFF. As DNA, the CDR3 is TGCAGCGTTAACAGGGGTAATGAGCAGTTCTTC.

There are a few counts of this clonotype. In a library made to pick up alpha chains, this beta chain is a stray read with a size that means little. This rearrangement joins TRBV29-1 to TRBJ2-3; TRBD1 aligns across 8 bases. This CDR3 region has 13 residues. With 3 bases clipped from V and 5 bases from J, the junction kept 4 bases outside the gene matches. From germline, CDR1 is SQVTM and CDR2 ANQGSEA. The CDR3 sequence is CSVDQGAIDTQYF. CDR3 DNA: TGCAGCGTTGACCAGGGGGCAATAGATACGCAGTATTTT.

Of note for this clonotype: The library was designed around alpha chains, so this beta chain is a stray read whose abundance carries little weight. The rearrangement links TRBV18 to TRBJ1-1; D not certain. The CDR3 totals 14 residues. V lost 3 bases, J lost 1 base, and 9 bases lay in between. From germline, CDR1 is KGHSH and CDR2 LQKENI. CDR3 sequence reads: CASSPLDTNTEAFF. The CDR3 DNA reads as TGTGCCAGCTCACCGCTCGACACGAACACTGAAGCTTTCTTT.

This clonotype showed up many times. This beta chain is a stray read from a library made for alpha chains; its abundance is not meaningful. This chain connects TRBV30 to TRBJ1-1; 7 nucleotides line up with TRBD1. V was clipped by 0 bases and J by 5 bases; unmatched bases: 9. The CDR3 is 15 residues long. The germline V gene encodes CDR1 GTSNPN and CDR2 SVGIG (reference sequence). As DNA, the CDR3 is TGTGCCTGGAGTGTAATTGACAGGGAGGGTACTGAAGCTTTCTTT. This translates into CAWSVIDREGTEAFF. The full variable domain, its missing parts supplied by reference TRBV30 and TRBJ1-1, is SQTIHQWPATLVQPVGSPLSLECTVEGTSNPNLYWYRQAAGRGLQLLFYSVGIGQISSEVPQNLSASRPQDRQFILSSKKLLLSDSGFYLCAWSVIDREGTEAFFGQGTRLTVV.

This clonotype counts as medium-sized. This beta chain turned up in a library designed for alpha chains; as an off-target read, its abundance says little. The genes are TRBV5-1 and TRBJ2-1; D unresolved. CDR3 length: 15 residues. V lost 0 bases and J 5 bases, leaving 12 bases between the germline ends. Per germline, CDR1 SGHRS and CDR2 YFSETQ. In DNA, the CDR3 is TGCGCCAGCAGCTTGGTTGGACGGAAGGACAATGAGCAGTTCTTC. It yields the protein CASSLVGRKDNEQFF. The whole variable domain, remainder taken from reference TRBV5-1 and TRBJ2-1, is KAGVTQTPRYLIKTRGQQVTLSCSPISGHRSVSWYQQTPGQGLQFLFEYFSETQRNKGNFPGRFSGRQFSNSRSEMNVSTLELGDSALYLCASSLVGRKDNEQFFGPGTRLTVL.

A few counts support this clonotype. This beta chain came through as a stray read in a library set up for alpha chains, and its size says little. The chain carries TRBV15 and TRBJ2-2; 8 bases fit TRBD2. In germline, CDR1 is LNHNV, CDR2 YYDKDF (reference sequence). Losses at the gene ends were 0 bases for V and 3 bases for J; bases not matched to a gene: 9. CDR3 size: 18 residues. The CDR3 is CATSRDLRSGGDTGELFF. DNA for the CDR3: TGTGCCACCAGCAGAGATCTGCGGAGCGGGGGCGACACCGGGGAGCTGTTTTTT.

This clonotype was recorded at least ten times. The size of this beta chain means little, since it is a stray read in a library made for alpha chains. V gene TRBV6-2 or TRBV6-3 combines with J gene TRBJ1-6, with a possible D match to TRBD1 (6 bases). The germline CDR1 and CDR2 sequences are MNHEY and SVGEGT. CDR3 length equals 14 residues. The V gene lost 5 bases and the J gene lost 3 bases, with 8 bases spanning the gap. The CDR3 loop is CASSEQGYNSPLHF. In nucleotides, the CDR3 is TGTGCCAGCAGTGAACAGGGCTATAATTCACCCCTCCACTTT.

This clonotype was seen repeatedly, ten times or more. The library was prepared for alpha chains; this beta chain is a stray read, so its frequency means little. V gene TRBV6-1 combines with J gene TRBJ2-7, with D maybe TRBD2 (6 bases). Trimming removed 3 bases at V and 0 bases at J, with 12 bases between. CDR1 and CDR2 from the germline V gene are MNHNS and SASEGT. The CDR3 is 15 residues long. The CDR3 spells CASSERPGLSYEQYF. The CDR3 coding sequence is TGTGCCAGCAGTGAGAGACCGGGACTCTCCTACGAGCAGTACTTC.

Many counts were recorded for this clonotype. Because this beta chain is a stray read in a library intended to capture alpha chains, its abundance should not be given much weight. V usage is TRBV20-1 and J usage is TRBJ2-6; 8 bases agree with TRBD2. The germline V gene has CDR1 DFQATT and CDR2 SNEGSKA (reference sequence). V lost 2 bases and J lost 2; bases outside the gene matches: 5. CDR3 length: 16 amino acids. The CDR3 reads CSARNGGAAGANVLTF. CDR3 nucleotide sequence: TGCAGTGCTAGAAACGGGGGGGCCGCTGGGGCCAACGTCCTGACTTTC.

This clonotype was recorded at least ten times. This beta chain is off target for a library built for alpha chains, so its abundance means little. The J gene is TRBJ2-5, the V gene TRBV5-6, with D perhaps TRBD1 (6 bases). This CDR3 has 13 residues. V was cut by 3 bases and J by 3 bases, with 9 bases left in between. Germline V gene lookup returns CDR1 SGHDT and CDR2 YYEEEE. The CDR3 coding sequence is TGTGCCAGCAGCTGGGACACCGAAGAGACCCAGTACTTC. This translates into CASSWDTEETQYF.

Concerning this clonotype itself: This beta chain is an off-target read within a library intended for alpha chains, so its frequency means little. The CDR3 region has the DNA TGTGCCAGCAGTTTGTCCTCACTGGAGTGGTACTTC. Its translation: CASSLSSLEWYF. This sequence joins TRBV6-2 or TRBV6-3 and TRBJ2-7, with no clear D. This CDR3 is built from 12 residues. CDR1 and CDR2 (germline): MNHEY, SVGEGT. V lost 4 bases and J 12 bases, leaving 16 bases between the germline ends.

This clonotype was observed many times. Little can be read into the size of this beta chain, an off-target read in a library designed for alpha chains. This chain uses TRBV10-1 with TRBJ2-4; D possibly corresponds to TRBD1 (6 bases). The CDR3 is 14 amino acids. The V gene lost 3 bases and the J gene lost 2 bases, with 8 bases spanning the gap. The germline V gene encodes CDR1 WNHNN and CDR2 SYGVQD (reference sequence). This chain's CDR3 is CASSDGGPKNIQYF. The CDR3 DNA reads TGCGCCAGCAGTGATGGGGGCCCCAAAAACATTCAGTACTTC.

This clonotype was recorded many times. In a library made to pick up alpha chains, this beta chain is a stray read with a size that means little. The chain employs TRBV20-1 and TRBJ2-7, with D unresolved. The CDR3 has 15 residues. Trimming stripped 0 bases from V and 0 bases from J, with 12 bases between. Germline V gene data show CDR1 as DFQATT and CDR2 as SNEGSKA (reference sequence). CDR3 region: CSARDPHGYSYEQYF. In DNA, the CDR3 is TGCAGTGCTAGAGATCCGCACGGCTACTCCTACGAGCAGTACTTC.